This TCR beta chain was sequenced during a study of T cell clusters in autoimmune cytopenias. This clonotype counts as large (0.1 to 1%) by frequency. Multiplex touch-down PCR amplified TRB using TRB-A and TRB-B pools in one tube. Reprocessing the multiplex PCR reads, TCRdb reports a single entry for every CDR3 protein and omits DNA. This specimen shows thousands of distinct CDR3 sequences; the ten leading clones hold 26%. The CDR3 covers 16 residues. CDR1 and CDR2 (germline): MNHNS, SASEGT. TRB amplification used around 260 ng of peripheral blood genomic DNA. The clonotype comes from a human donor with an autoimmune cytopenia or autoimmune hepatitis (not recorded which). V is TRBV6-1 and J is TRBJ2-1. Input material: peripheral blood. CDR3 amino acids: CASSEKRSGSYNEQFF.